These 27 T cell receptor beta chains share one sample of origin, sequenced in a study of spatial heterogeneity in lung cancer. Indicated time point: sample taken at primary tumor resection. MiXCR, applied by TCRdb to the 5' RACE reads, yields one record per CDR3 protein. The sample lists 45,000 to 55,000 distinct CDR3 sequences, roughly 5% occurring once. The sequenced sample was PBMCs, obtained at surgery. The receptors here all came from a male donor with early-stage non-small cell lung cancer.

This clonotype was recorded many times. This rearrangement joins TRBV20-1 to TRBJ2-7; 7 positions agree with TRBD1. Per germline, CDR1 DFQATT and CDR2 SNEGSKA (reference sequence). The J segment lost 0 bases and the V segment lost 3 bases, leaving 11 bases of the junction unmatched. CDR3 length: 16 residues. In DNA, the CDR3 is TGCAGTGCTAGGCAGACAGGGCAACTGAGCTCCTACGAGCAGTACTTC. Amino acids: CSARQTGQLSSYEQYF.

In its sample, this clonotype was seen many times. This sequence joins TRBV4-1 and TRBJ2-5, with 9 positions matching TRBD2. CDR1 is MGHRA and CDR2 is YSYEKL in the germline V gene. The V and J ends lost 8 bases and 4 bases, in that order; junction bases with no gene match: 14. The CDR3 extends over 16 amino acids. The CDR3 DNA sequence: TGCGCCAGCCAAATTACGCCGGGACTAGCAGGAGAGACCCAGTACTTC. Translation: CASQITPGLAGETQYF.

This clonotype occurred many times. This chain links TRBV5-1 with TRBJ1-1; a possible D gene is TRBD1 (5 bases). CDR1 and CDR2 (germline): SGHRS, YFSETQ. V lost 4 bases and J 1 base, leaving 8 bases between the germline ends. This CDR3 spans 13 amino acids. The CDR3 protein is CASSVRENTEAFF. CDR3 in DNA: TGCGCCAGCAGCGTCAGGGAGAACACTGAAGCTTTCTTT.

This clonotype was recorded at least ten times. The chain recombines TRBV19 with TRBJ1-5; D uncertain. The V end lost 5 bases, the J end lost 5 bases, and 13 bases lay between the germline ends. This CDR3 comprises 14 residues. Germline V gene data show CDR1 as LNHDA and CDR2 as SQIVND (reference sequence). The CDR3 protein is CASSPQLGYQPQHF. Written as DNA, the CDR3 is TGTGCCAGTAGTCCACAGTTAGGGTATCAGCCCCAGCATTTT.

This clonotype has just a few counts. The CDR3, as DNA: TGCAGTGCTCGGGGCGGGCACGAGCAGTACTTC. The encoded protein is CSARGGHEQYF. V gene TRBV20-1 combines with J gene TRBJ2-7; D may be TRBD1 or TRBD2 (5 bases each). Trimming removed 5 bases at V and 5 bases at J, with 10 bases between. The CDR3 totals 11 residues. Germline V CDR1 and CDR2: DFQATT, SNEGSKA (reference sequence).

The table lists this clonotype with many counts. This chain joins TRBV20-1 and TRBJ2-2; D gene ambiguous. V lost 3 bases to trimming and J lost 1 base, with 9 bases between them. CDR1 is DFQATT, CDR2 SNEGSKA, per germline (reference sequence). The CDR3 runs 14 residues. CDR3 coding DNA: TGCAGTGCTAGGTTACACTTGAACACCGGGGAGCTGTTTTTT. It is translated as CSARLHLNTGELFF.

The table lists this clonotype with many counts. The CDR3 DNA reads TGCAGTGCTAGAGATGGGTCAGGGCTGGACACTGAAGCTTTCTTT. It codes for CSARDGSGLDTEAFF. This chain links TRBV20-1 with TRBJ1-1, with D perhaps matching TRBD1 (5 bases). The CDR3 spans 15 residues. Trimming took 0 bases from V and 3 from J, leaving 14 bases between them. Germline values: CDR1 DFQATT, CDR2 SNEGSKA (reference sequence).

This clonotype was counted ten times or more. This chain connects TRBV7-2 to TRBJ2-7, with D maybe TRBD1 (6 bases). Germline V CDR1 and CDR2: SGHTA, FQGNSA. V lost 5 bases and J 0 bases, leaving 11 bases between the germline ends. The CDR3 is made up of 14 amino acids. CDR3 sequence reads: CASSLDRNSYEQYF. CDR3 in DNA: TGTGCCAGCAGCCTAGACAGGAACTCCTACGAGCAGTACTTC.

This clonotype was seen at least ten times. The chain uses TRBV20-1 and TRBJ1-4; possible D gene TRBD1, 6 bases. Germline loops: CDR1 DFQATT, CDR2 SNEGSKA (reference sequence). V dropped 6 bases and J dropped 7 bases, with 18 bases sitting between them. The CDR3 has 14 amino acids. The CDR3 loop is CSALAGDFGEKLFF. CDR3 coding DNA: TGCAGTGCCCTCGCAGGGGATTTTGGTGAAAAACTGTTTTTT.

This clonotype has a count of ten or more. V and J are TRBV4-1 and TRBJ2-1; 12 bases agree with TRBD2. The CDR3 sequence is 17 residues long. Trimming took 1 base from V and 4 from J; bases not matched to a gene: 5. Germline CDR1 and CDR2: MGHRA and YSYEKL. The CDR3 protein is CASSQGGLAGGYNEQFF. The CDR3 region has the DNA TGCGCCAGCAGCCAAGGCGGCCTAGCGGGGGGGTACAATGAGCAGTTCTTC.

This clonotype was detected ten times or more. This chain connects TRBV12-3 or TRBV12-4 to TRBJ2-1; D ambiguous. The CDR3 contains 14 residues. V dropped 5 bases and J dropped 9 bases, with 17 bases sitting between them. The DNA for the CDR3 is TGTGCCAGCAGTCCCGCCTCTAGAGTCGGTGAGCAGTTCTTC. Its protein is CASSPASRVGEQFF.

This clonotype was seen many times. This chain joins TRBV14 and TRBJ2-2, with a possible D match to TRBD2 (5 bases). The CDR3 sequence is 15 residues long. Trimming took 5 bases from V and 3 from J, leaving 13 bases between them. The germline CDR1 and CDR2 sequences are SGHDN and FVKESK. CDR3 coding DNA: TGTGCCAGCAGCGCACAAGGAGCGGACACCGGGGAGCTGTTTTTT. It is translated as CASSAQGADTGELFF. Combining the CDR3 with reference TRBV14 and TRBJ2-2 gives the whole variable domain EAGVTQFPSHSVIEKGQTVTLRCDPISGHDNLYWYRRVMGKEIKFLLHFVKESKQDESGMPNNRFLAERTGGTYSTLKVQPAELEDSGVYFCASSAQGADTGELFFGEGSRLTVL.

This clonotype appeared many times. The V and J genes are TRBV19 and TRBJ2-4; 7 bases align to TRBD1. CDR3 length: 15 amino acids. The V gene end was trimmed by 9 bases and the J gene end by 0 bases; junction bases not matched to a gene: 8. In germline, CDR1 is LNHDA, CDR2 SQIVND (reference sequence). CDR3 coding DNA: TGTGCCAGAGGACAGGTGATACTAGCCAAAAACATTCAGTACTTC. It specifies CARGQVILAKNIQYF.

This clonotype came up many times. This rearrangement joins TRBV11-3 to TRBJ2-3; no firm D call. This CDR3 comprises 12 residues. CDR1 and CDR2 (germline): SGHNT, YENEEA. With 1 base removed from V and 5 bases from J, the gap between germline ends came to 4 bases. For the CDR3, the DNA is TGTGCCAGCAGCTTAGCGAAAGATACGCAGTATTTT. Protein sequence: CASSLAKDTQYF.

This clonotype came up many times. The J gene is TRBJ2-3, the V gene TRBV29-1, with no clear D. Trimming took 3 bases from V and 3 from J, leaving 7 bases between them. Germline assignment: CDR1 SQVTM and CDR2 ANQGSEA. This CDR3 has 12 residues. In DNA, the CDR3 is TGCAGCGTTGAGGGCGGAACAGATACGCAGTATTTT. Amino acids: CSVEGGTDTQYF.

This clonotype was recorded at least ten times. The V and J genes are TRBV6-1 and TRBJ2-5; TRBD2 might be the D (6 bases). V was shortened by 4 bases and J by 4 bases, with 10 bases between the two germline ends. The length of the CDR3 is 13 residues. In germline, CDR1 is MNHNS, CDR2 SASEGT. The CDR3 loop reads CASSAGGRETQYF. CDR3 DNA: TGTGCCAGCAGTGCCGGGGGTCGAGAGACCCAGTACTTC.

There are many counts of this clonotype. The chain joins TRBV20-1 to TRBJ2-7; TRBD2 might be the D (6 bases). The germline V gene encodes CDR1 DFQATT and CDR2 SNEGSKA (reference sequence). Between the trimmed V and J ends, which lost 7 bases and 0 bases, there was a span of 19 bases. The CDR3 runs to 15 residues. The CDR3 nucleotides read TGCAGTGGTACACTCGGACTATCGGACTCCTACGAGCAGTACTTC. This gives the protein CSGTLGLSDSYEQYF.

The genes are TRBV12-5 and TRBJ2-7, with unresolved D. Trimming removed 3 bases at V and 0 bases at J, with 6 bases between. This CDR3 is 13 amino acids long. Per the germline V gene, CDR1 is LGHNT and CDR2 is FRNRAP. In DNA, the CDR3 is TGTGCTAGTGGTTTTTTGAGCTCCTACGAGCAGTACTTC. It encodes CASGFLSSYEQYF. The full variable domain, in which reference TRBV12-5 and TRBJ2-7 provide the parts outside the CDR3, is DARVTQTPRHKVTEMGQEVTMRCQPILGHNTVFWYRQTMMQGLELLAYFRNRAPLDDSGMPKDRFSAEMPDATLATLKIQPSEPRDSAVYFCASGFLSSYEQYFGPGTRLTVT.

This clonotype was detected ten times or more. The CDR3 DNA reads TGTGCCAGCACGGGTCGGAGCTCCTACGAGCAGTACTTC. The encoded protein is CASTGRSSYEQYF. The rearrangement uses TRBV6-5 and TRBJ2-7; no reliable D call. The CDR3 is made up of 13 amino acids. V was shortened by 7 bases and J by 0 bases, with 10 bases between the two germline ends. Germline-derived CDR1 and CDR2 are MNHEY and SVGAGI.

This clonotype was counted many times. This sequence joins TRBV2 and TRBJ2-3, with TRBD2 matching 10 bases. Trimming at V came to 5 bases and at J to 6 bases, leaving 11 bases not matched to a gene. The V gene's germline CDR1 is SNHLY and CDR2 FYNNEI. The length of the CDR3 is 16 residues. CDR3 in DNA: TGTGCCAGCAGTTCTAGGGCTAGCGGGAGTTACGATACGCAGTATTTT. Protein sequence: CASSSRASGSYDTQYF.

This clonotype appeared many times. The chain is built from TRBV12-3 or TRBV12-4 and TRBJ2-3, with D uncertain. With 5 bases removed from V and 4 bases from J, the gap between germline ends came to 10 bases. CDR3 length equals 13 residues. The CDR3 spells CASSQWLSDTQYF. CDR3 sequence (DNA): TGTGCCAGCAGTCAGTGGCTGTCAGATACGCAGTATTTT.

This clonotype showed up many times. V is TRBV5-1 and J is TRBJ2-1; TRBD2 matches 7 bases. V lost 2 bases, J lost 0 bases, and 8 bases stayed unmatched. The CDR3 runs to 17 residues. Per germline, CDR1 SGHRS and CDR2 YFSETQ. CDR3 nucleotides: TGCGCCAGCAGCTTATCGGCGGGAGCTAGCTCCTACAATGAGCAGTTCTTC. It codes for CASSLSAGASSYNEQFF.

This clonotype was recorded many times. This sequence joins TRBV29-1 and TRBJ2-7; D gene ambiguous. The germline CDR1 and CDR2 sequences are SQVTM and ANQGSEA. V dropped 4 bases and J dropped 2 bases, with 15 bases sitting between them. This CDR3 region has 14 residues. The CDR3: CSVGSGSLPYEQYF. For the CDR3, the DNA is TGCAGCGTTGGGTCAGGCTCCCTCCCCTACGAGCAGTACTTC.

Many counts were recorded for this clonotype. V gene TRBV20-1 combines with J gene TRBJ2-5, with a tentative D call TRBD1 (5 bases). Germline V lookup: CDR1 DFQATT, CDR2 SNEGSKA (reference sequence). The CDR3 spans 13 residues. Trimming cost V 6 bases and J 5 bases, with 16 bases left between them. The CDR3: CSAVRVWGETQYF. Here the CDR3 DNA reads TGCAGTGCAGTAAGGGTTTGGGGCGAGACCCAGTACTTC.

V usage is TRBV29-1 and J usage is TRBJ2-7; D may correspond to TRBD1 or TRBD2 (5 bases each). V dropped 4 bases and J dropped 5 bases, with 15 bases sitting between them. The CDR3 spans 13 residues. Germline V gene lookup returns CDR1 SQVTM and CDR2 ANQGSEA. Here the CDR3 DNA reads TGCAGCGTTGGTCCCTATGAGGGACACGAGCAGTACTTC. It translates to CSVGPYEGHEQYF.

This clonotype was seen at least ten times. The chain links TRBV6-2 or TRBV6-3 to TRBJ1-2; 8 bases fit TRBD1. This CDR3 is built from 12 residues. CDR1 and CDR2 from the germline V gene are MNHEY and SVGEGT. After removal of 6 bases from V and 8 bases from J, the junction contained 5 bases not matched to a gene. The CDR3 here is CASRVDRGGYTF. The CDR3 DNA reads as TGTGCCAGCAGGGTCGACAGGGGCGGCTACACCTTC.

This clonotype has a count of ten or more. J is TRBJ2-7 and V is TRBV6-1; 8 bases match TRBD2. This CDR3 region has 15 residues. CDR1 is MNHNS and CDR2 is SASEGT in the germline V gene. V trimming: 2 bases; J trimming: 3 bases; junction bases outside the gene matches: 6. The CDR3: CASSETSGSIYEQYF. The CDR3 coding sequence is TGTGCCAGCAGTGAAACGAGCGGGAGTATCTACGAGCAGTACTTC.